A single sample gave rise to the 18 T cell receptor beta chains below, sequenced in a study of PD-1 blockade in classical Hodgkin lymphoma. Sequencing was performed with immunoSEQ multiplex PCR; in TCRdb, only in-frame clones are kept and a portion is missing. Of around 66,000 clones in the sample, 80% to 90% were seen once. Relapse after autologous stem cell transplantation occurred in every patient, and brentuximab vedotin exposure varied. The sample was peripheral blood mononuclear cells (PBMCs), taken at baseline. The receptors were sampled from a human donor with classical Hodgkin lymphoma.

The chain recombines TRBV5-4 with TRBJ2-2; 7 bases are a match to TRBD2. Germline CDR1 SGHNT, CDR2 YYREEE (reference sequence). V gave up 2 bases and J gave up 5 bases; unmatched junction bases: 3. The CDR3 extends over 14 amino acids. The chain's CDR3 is CASSLNGGTGELFF. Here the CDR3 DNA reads TGTGCCAGCAGCTTAAACGGGGGGACCGGGGAGCTGTTTTTT. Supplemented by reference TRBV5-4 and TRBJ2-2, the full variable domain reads ETGVTQSPTHLIKTRGQQVTLRCSSQSGHNTVSWYQQALGQGPQFIFQYYREEENGRGNFPPRFSGLQFPNYSSELNVNALELDDSALYLCASSLNGGTGELFFGEGSRLTVL.

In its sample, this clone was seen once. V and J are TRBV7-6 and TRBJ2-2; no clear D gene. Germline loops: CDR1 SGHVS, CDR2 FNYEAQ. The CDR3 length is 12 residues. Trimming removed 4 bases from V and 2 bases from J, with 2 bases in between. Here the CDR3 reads CASSSNTGELFF. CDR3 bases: TGTGCCAGCAGCTCCAACACCGGGGAGCTGTTTTTT.

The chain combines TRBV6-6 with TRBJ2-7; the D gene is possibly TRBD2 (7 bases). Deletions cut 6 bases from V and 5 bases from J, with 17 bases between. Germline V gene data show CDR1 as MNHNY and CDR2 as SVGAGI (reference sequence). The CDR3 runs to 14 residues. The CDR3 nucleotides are TGTGCCAGCAGAGTTTCGGGGGGCCCCGACGAGCAGTACTTC. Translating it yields CASRVSGGPDEQYF.

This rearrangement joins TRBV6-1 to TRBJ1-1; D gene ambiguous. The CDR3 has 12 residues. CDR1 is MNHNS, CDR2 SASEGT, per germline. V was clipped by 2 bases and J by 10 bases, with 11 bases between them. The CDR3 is CASSEFPSAAFF. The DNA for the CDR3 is TGTGCCAGCAGTGAATTCCCCTCAGCAGCTTTCTTT.

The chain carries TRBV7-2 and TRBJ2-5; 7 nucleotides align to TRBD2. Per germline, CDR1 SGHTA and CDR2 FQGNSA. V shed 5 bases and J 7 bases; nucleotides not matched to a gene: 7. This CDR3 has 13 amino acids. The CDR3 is CASSREAGVTQYF. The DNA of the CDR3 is TGTGCCAGCAGCCGGGAGGCCGGGGTGACCCAGTACTTC.

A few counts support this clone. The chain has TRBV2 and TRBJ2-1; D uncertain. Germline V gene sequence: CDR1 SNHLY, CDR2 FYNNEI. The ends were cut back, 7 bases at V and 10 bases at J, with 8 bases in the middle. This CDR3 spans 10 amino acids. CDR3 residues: CASTSLEQFF. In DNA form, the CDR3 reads TGTGCCAGCACTTCGTTGGAGCAGTTCTTC. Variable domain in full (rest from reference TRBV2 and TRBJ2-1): EPEVTQTPSHQVTQMGQEVILRCVPISNHLYFYWYRQILGQKVEFLVSFYNNEISEKSEIFDDQFSVERPDGSNFTLKIRSTKLEDSAMYFCASTSLEQFFGPGTRLTVL.

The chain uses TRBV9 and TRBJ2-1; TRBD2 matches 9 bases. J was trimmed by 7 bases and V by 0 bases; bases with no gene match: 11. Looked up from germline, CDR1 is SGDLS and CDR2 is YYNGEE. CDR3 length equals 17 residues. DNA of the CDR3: TGTGCCAGCAGCGTAGCCCCAGGGTTAGCGGGGGTTAATGAGCAGTTCTTC. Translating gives CASSVAPGLAGVNEQFF.

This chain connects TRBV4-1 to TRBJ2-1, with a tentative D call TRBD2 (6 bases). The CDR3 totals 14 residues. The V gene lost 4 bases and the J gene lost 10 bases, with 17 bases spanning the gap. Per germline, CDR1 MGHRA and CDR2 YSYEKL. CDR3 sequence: CASSLNDPAGEQFF. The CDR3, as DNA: TGCGCCAGCAGCCTCAATGACCCGGCGGGAGAGCAGTTCTTC.

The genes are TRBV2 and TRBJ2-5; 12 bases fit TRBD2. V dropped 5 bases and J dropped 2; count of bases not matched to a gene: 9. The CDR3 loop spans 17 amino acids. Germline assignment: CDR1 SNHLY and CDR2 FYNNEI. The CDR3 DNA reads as TGTGCCAGCAGTTTGGGACTAGCGGGCGAGATACAAGAGACCCAGTACTTC. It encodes CASSLGLAGEIQETQYF. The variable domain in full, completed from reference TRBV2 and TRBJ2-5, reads EPEVTQTPSHQVTQMGQEVILRCVPISNHLYFYWYRQILGQKVEFLVSFYNNEISEKSEIFDDQFSVERPDGSNFTLKIRSTKLEDSAMYFCASSLGLAGEIQETQYFGPGTRLLVL.

CDR3 in DNA: TGTGCCAGCAGCTTAGCCGTGTCACCCTCCTACGAGCAGTACTTC. It is translated as CASSLAVSPSYEQYF. The chain is built from TRBV7-9 and TRBJ2-7; D call uncertain. Germline CDR1 reads SEHNR; CDR2 reads FQNEAQ (reference sequence). With 0 bases removed from V and 0 bases from J, the gap between germline ends came to 9 bases. The CDR3 covers 15 residues.

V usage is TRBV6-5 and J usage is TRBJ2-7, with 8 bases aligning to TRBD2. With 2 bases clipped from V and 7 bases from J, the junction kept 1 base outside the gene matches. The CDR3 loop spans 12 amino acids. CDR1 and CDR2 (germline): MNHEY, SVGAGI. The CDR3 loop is CASSYRGGEQYF. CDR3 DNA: TGTGCCAGCAGTTACCGGGGGGGTGAGCAGTACTTC.

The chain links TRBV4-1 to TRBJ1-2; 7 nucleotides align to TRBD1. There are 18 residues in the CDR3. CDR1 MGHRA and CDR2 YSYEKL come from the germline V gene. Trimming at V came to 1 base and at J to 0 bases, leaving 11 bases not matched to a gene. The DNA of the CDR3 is TGCGCCAGCAGCCAAGGCCTTATGGGGACAGTAGCTAACTATGGCTACACCTTC. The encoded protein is CASSQGLMGTVANYGYTF.

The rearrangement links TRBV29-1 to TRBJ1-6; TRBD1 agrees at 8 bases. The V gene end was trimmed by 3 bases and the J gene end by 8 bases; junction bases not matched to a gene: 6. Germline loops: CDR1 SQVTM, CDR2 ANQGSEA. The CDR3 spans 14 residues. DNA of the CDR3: TGCAGCGTTGAGTCAGGGGGCAGTGATTCACCCCTCCACTTT. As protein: CSVESGGSDSPLHF. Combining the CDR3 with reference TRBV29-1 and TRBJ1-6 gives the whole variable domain SAVISQKPSRDICQRGTSLTIQCQVDSQVTMMFWYRQQPGQSLTLIATANQGSEATYESGFVIDKFPISRPNLTFSTLTVSNMSPEDSSIYLCSVESGGSDSPLHFGNGTRLTVT.

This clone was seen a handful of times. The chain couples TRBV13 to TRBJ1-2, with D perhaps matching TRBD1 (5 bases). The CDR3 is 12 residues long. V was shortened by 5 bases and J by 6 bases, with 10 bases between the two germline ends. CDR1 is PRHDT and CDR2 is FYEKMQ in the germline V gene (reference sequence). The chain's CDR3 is CASSDRIDGYTF. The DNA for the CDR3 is TGTGCCAGCAGCGACAGAATCGATGGCTACACCTTC.

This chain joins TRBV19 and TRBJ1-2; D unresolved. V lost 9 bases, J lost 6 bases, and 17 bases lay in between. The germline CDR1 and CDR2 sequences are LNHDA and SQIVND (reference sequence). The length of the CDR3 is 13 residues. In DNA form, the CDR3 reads TGTGCCAGCCGAGGGTTTCTTGGCCATGGCTACACCTTC. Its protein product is CASRGFLGHGYTF.

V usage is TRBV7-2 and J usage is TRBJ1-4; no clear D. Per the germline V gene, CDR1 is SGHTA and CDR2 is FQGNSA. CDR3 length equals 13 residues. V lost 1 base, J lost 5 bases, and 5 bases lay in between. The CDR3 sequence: CASSLVSNEKLFF. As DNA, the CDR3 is TGTGCCAGCAGCTTAGTCTCGAATGAAAAACTGTTTTTT. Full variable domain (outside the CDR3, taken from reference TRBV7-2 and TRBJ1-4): GAGVSQSPSNKVTEKGKDVELRCDPISGHTALYWYRQSLGQGLEFLIYFQGNSAPDKSGLPSDRFSAERTGGSVSTLTIQRTQQEDSAVYLCASSLVSNEKLFFGSGTQLSVL.

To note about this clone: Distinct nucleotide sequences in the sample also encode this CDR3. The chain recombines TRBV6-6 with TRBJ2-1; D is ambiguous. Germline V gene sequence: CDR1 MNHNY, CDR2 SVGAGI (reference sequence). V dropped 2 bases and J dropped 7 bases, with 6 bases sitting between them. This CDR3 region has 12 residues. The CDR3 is CASSYGENEQFF. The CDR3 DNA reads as TGTGCCAGCAGTTACGGCGAAAATGAGCAGTTCTTC.

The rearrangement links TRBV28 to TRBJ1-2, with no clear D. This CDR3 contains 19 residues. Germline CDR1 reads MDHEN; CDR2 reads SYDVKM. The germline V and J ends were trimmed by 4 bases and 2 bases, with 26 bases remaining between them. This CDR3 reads CASSWGGIDGALINYGYTF. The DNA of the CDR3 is TGTGCCAGCAGTTGGGGAGGGATCGACGGAGCGCTAATAAACTATGGCTACACCTTC.